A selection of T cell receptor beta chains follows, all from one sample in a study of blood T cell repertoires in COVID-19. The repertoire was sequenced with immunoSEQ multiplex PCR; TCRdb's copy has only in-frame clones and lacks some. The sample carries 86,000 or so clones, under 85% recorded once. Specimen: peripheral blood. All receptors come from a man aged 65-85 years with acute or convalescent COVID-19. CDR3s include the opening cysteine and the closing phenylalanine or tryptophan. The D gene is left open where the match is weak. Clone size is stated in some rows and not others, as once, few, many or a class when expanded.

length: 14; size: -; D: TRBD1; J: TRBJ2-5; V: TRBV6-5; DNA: TGTGCCAGCAGTTCATACAGGGGGTCAGAGACCCAGTACTTC; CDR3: CASSSYRGSETQYF
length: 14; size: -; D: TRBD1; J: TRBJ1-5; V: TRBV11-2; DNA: TGTGCCAGCAGCTCAGACAGGGGGCATCAGCCCCAGCATTTT; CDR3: CASSSDRGHQPQHF
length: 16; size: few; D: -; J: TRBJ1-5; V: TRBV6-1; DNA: TGTGCCAGCAGTGCACGGCTGCGAGGTTCCTATCAGCCCCAGCATTTT; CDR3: CASSARLRGSYQPQHF
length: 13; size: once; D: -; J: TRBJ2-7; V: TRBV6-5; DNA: TGTGCCAGCAGTACCGACAGTCCCTACGAGCAGTACTTC; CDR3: CASSTDSPYEQYF
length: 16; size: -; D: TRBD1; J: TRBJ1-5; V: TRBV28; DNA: TGTGCCAGCAGTTTACCCCTGACAGGGGCCAATCAGCCCCAGCATTTT; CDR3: CASSLPLTGANQPQHF
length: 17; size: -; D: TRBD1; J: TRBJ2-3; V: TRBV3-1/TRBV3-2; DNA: TGTGCCAGCAGCAGACTACAGGGGGCTTATAGCACAGATACGCAGTATTTT; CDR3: CASSRLQGAYSTDTQYF
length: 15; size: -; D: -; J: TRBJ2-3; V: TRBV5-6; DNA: TGTGCCAGCAGCTTTATATCAGGGAGGGGGGATACGCAGTATTTT; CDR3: CASSFISGRGDTQYF
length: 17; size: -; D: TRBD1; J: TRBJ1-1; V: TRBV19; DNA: TGTGCCAGTAGTATTAAGGGGGCGACTGGAATGAACACTGAAGCTTTCTTT; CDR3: CASSIKGATGMNTEAFF
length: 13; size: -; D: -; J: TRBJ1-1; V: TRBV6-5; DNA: TGTGCCAGCACCTACCGGGGGGGCACTGAAGCTTTCTTT; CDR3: CASTYRGGTEAFF
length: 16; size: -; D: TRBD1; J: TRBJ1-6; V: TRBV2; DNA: TGTGCCAGCACCAACAGGGGGCTCTCCTATAATTCACCCCTCCACTTT; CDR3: CASTNRGLSYNSPLHF
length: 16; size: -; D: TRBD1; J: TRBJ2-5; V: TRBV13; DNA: TGTGCCAGCAGCTTCTCAGGGGGCGCGAATGCTGAGACCCAGTACTTC; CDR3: CASSFSGGANAETQYF
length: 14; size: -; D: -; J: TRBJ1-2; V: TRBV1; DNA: TGCACCAGCAGACCGGACAGGGGAAGGAATGGCTACACCTTC; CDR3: CTSRPDRGRNGYTF
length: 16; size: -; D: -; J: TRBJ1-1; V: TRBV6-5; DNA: TGTGCCAGCAGTTACCAAGAAATAACGGTGAACACTGAAGCTTTCTTT; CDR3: CASSYQEITVNTEAFF
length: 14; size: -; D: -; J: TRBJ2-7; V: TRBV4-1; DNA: TGCGCCAGCAGCCCCGCAGGGCTGACCTACGAGCAGTACTTC; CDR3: CASSPAGLTYEQYF
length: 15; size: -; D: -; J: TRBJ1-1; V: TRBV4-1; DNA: TGCGCCAGCAGCCAAGGCGGACAGAAAAACACTGAAGCTTTCTTT; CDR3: CASSQGGQKNTEAFF
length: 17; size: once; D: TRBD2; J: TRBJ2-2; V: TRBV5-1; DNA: TGCGCCAGCAGCGTCCGTCTAGCGGGGGCGAACACCGGGGAGCTGTTTTTT; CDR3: CASSVRLAGANTGELFF
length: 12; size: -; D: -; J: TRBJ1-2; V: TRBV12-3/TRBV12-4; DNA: TGTGCCAGCAGTTTGACAACCTATGGCTACACCTTC; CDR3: CASSLTTYGYTF
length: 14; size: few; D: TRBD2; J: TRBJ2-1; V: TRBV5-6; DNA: TGTGCCAGCAGCTTGGGTAGCGGGGGGGATGAGCAGTTCTTC; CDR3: CASSLGSGGDEQFF
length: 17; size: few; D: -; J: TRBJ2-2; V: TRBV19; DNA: TGTGCCAGTAGTACCCCGGGACAACATGCGAACACCGGGGAGCTGTTTTTT; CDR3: CASSTPGQHANTGELFF
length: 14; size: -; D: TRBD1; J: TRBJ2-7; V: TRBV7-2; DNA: TGTGCCAGCGGGCTCCGGGACAGGGGGGACGAGCAGTACTTC; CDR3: CASGLRDRGDEQYF
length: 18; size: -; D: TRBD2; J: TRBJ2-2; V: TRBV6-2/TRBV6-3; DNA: TGTGCCAGCAGTCTCAGACTAGCGGGGGCGTCGAACACCGGGGAGCTGTTTTTT; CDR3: CASSLRLAGASNTGELFF
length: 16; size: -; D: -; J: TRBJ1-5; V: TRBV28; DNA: TGTGCCAGCAGTCTCACAGGGTTGGACCTTAATCAGCCCCAGCATTTT; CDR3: CASSLTGLDLNQPQHF
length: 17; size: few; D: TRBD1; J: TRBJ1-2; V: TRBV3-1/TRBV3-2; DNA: TGTGCCAGCAGCCTTAACGGACCGGGACAGGGGGCGGCTGGCTACACCTTC; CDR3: CASSLNGPGQGAAGYTF
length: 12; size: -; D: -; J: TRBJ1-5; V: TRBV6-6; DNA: TGTGCCAGCAGGGCCCTCAATCAGCCCCAGCATTTT; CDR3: CASRALNQPQHF
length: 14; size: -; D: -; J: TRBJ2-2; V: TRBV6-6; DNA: TGTGCCAGCAGTTACCTGCTCGAGGGCGGGGAGCTGTTTTTT; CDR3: CASSYLLEGGELFF
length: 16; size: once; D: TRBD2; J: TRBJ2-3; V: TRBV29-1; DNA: TGCAGCGTTATGGCTAGCGGGGGCTCTAGCACAGATACGCAGTATTTT; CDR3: CSVMASGGSSTDTQYF
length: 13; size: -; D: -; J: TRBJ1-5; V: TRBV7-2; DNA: TGTGCCAGCAGCAAGGACAGACATCAGCCCCAGCATTTT; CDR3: CASSKDRHQPQHF
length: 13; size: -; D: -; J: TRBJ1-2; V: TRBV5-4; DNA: TGTGCCAGCAGCTCCCTACAGGGAGCTGGCTACACCTTC; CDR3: CASSSLQGAGYTF
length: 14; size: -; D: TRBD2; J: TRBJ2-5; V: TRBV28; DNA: TGTGCCAGCAGTTTAACTAGCGGGGGGGAGACCCAGTACTTC; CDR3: CASSLTSGGETQYF
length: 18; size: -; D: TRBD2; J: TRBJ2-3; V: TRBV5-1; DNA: TGCGCCAGCAGCACGGGGGCTAGCGGGGCCTCTAGCACAGATACGCAGTATTTT; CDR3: CASSTGASGASSTDTQYF
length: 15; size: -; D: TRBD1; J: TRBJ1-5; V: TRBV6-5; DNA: TGTGCCAGCAGGCCACAGGGGTATAGCAATCAGCCCCAGCATTTT; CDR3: CASRPQGYSNQPQHF
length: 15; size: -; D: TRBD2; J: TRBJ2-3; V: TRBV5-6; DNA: TGTGCCAGCAGCTCTTTGTCGGGGGGGCCAGATACGCAGTATTTT; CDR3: CASSSLSGGPDTQYF
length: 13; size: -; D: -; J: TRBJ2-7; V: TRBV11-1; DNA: TGTGCCAGCAGCCCCTTACCAGGGTCCGAGCAGTACTTC; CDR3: CASSPLPGSEQYF
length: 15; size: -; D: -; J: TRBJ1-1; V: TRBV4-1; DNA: TGCGCCAGCAGCCAAGGGCGGGCAGGGGACACTGAAGCTTTCTTT; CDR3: CASSQGRAGDTEAFF
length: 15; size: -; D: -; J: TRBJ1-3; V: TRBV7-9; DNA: TGTGCCAGCAGCCCATCATCGGTCGCCGGAAACACCATATATTTT; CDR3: CASSPSSVAGNTIYF
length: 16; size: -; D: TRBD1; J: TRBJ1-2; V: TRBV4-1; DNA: TGCGCCAGCAGCCAAGAAGGATACAGGGGGGACTATGGCTACACCTTC; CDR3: CASSQEGYRGDYGYTF
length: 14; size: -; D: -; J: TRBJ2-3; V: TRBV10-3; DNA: TGTGCCATCAGCTTACAGGGGGGGGCAGATACGCAGTATTTT; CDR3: CAISLQGGADTQYF
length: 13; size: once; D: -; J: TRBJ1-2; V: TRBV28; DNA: TGTGCCAGCAGGGTCGACAGGCGCTATGGCTACACCTTC; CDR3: CASRVDRRYGYTF
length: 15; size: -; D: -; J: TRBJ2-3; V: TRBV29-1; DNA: TGCAGCGTTGAAGATTTTAGAGCATCCCCAGATACGCAGTATTTT; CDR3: CSVEDFRASPDTQYF
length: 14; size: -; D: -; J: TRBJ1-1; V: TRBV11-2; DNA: TGTGCCAGCAGCCAGATCGACTTGAACACTGAAGCTTTCTTT; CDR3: CASSQIDLNTEAFF
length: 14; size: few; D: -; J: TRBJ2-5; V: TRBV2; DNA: TGTGCCAGCAGTGAGCGGGGTCGTAGGGAGACCCAGTACTTC; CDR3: CASSERGRRETQYF
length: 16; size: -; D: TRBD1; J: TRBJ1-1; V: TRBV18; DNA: TGTGCCAGCTCATCAACGACGACAGGGGTGAACACTGAAGCTTTCTTT; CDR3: CASSSTTTGVNTEAFF
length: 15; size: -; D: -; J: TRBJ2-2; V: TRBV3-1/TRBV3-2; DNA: TGTGCCAGCAGCCAAGGGTTTACTTACACCGGGGAGCTGTTTTTT; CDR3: CASSQGFTYTGELFF
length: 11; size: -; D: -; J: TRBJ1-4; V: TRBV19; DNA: TGTGCCAGTAGTAGAACAGGAATGGTGTTTTTT; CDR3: CASSRTGMVFF
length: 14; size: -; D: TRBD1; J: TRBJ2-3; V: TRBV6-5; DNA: TGTGCCAGCCTAGCAAGGGGGCGCACAGATACGCAGTATTTT; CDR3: CASLARGRTDTQYF
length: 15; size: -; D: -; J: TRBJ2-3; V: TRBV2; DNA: TGTGCCAGCAGTGAAGCGCCGGCCAGTAGCGGTACGCAGTATTTT; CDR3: CASSEAPASSGTQYF
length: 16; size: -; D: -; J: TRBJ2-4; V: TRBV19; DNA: TGTGCCAGTAGTTCAGGGACACCAATAGCCAAAAACATTCAGTACTTC; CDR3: CASSSGTPIAKNIQYF
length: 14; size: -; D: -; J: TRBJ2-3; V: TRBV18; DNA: TGTGCCAGCTCACTAGACACAGGCACAGATACGCAGTATTTT; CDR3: CASSLDTGTDTQYF
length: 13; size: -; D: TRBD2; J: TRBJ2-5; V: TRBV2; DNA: TGTGCCAGCTCGACTAGCGGCCAAGAGACCCAGTACTTC; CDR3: CASSTSGQETQYF
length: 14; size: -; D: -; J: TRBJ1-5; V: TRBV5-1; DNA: TGCGCCAGCAGCCTTCGGGGGGACAATCAGCCCCAGCATTTT; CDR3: CASSLRGDNQPQHF
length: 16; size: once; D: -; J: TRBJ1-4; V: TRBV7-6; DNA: TGTGCCAGCAGCCGCACCGCCCGAGCAACTAATGAAAAACTGTTTTTT; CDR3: CASSRTARATNEKLFF
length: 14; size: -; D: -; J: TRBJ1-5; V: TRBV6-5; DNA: TGTGCCAGCAGTTATAGATCAGGGGCCCAGCCCCAGCATTTT; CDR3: CASSYRSGAQPQHF
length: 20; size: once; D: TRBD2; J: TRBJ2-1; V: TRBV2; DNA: TGTGCCAGCAGTACCCTATACCGGACTAGCGGGGGAACCTCCTACAATGAGCAGTTCTTC; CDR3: CASSTLYRTSGGTSYNEQFF
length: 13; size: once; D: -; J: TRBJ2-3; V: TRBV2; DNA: TGTGCCAGCAGTGGGACAGTGCGAGATACGCAGTATTTT; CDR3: CASSGTVRDTQYF
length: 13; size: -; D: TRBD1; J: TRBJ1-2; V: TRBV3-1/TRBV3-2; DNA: TGTGCCAGCAGCCCCCGACAGGGAAATGGCTACACCTTC; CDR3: CASSPRQGNGYTF
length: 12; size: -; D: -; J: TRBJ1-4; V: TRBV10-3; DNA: TGTGCCATCAGTTCAGGGTCTGAAAAACTGTTTTTT; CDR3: CAISSGSEKLFF
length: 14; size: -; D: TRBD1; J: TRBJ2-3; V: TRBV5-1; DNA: TGCGCCAGCAGCTTAGAGGGGGCGGCGGATACGCAGTATTTT; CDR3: CASSLEGAADTQYF
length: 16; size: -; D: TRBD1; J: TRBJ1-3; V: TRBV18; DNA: TGTGCCAGCTCACCAAAGGACAGGGTTATTGGAAACACCATATATTTT; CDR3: CASSPKDRVIGNTIYF